A selection of T cell receptor beta chains follows, all from one sample in a study of T cell repertoires in cytomegalovirus infection. Their cognate antigens are unknown. TCRdb processed the reads anew with MiXCR; each CDR3 protein has one entry. The data show about 900,000 distinct CDR3 sequences, with 31% seen just once and 10% to 15% held by the top ten. Sequenced material: cultured CD8+ T cells from PBMCs, taken from culture after CMV antigen stimulation. These receptors came from a human donor in good health (CMV status not recorded). Some clones in this sample may be carry-over from other donors' samples. Both conserved end residues are part of each CDR3. A D gene is named only where the DNA matches it firmly. Rows give clone size only sometimes, using once, few, many, or a class for an expanded clone.

clone_size,v_call,j_call,d_call,cdr3_nt,cdr3_aa
NA,TRBV2,TRBJ1-2,NA,TGTGCCAGCAGGATCATGGAGGGCTACACCTTC,CASRIMEGYTF
few,TRBV10-2,TRBJ1-2,NA,TGCGCCAGCAGTGAGTCACCGGGGTACTATGGCTACACCTTC,CASSESPGYYGYTF
NA,TRBV6-5,TRBJ1-4,TRBD1,TGTGCCAGCAGTTTCTACAGGGGGGCTGAAAAACTGTTTTTT,CASSFYRGAEKLFF
NA,TRBV4-1,TRBJ2-5,NA,TGCGCCAGCAGCCTCATCGTGCAAGAGACCCAGTACTTC,CASSLIVQETQYF
few,TRBV12-3/TRBV12-4,TRBJ1-1,NA,TGTGCCAGCAGTATCGGGTGGAATGCAGCTTTCTTT,CASSIGWNAAFF
NA,TRBV6-4,TRBJ2-1,NA,TGTGCCAGCAGTGACTCCAGTGAGCAGTTCTTC,CASSDSSEQFF
many,TRBV7-8,TRBJ2-1,TRBD2,TGTGCCAGCAGCTTAGAAGCGGGGGCCTCCTACAATGAGCAGTTCTTC,CASSLEAGASYNEQFF
many,TRBV7-2,TRBJ1-5,NA,TGTGCCAGCAGCCCTGGGAGCGGTGGGGGCAATCAGCCCCAGCATTTT,CASSPGSGGGNQPQHF
few,TRBV20-1,TRBJ2-3,NA,TGCAGTGCTAGAGTTCTCACCACAGATACGCAGTATTTT,CSARVLTTDTQYF
many,TRBV9,TRBJ2-7,TRBD1,TGTGCCAGCTCCAGGGGGCCAGGGGGCACAAACGAGCAGTACTTC,CASSRGPGGTNEQYF
NA,TRBV14,TRBJ1-4,NA,TGTGCCAGCATAGTATCGGAAAGCGGTCGAAAAACTGTTTTT,CASIVSESGRKTVF
few,TRBV7-6,TRBJ2-5,NA,TGTGCCAGCAGCCCCCAGGGGATTAGGGAGACCCAGTACTTC,CASSPQGIRETQYF
few,TRBV6-4,TRBJ2-1,TRBD2,TGTGCCAGCATTACTAGCGGGGGGCCTAACAATGAGCAGTTCTTC,CASITSGGPNNEQFF
NA,TRBV6-2/TRBV6-3,TRBJ2-7,NA,TGTGCCAGCAGTTACTCGAAAAGGCAGGCGACCTACGAGCAGTACTTC,CASSYSKRQATYEQYF
NA,TRBV28,TRBJ1-6,TRBD1,TGTGCCAGCAGTTTATCGACCGAGGACAGGTCCACCAGCTCCTATAATTCACCCCTCCACTTT,CASSLSTEDRSTSSYNSPLHF
NA,TRBV6-2/TRBV6-3,TRBJ2-1,NA,TGTGCCAGCAGCGACCAAGGACGTTCTGTGGCCTACAATGAGCAGTTCTTC,CASSDQGRSVAYNEQFF
NA,TRBV4-3,TRBJ1-3,NA,TGCGCCAGCAGTCCAACGCGGAGATGGATCTCCTCTGGAAACACCATATATTTT,CASSPTRRWISSGNTIYF
few,TRBV7-7,TRBJ2-1,NA,TGTGCTAGCAGCCCAACGATGAGCTCCTACAATGAGCAGTTCTTC,CASSPTMSSYNEQFF
NA,TRBV13,TRBJ2-5,NA,TGCGCCAGCAGCTGGGAGGGGACACCCAACCAAGAGACCCAGTACTTC,CASSWEGTPNQETQYF
NA,TRBV12-3/TRBV12-4,TRBJ2-1,NA,TGTGCCAGCAACGCCGGGACCTCGAAGGTATATGAGCAGTTCTTC,CASNAGTSKVYEQFF
few,TRBV7-3,TRBJ2-5,NA,TGTGCCAGCAGCTTAAAGGGAGGATGGGAGACCCAGTACTTC,CASSLKGGWETQYF
once,TRBV5-5,TRBJ2-2,NA,TGTGCCAGCAGCTTGGATCCCCCGAACACCGGGGAGCTGTTTTTT,CASSLDPPNTGELFF
few,TRBV19,TRBJ2-2,NA,TGTGCCAGTGATAACACCGGGGAGCTGTTTTTT,CASDNTGELFF
NA,TRBV19,TRBJ1-5,TRBD1,TGTGCCACCCGCATGGACAGGGATTATTTT,CATRMDRDYF
few,TRBV7-9,TRBJ2-7,NA,TGTGCCAGCAGCTTAATTCTGGGCTCCTACGAGCAGTACTTC,CASSLILGSYEQYF
few,TRBV6-5,TRBJ1-5,NA,TGTGCCAGCAGCCAATACAGTCACAATCAGCCCCAGCATTTT,CASSQYSHNQPQHF
few,TRBV12-3/TRBV12-4,TRBJ1-1,NA,TGTGCCAGCAGTTTAGCCCCTTGGACTGAAGCTTTCTTT,CASSLAPWTEAFF
many,TRBV7-6,TRBJ2-1,NA,TGTGCCAGCACCCCTCTCCCCGGGGGTCACTACAATGAGCAGTTCTTC,CASTPLPGGHYNEQFF
NA,TRBV7-4,TRBJ2-7,NA,TGTGCCAGCAGCACCAGACACGGTTCCTACGTGCAGTACTTC,CASSTRHGSYVQYF
many,TRBV6-1,TRBJ2-3,TRBD2,TGTGCCAGCAGTGAACGCCTAGCGGGGGGCTACACAGATACGCAGTATTTT,CASSERLAGGYTDTQYF
NA,TRBV19,TRBJ2-7,NA,TGTGCCACCACGGACTTATCCTACGAGCAGTACTTC,CATTDLSYEQYF
many,TRBV7-2,TRBJ1-2,NA,TGTGCCAGCAGCCCTAGCTCTGGAATAGTTGACTATGGCTACACCTTC,CASSPSSGIVDYGYTF
NA,TRBV29-1,TRBJ2-3,TRBD1,TGCAGCGTTGCCGGTACAGGGGAAGATGACACAGATACGCAGTATTTT,CSVAGTGEDDTDTQYF
many,TRBV7-2,TRBJ2-1,NA,TGTGCCAGCAGCCCCTCGGGAGGGGGCGCGCAGAATGAGCAGTTCTTC,CASSPSGGGAQNEQFF
NA,TRBV2,TRBJ2-1,TRBD2,TGTGCCAGCAGTGAGGATCGGGGGGGTCTCGATGAGCAGTTCTTC,CASSEDRGGLDEQFF
NA,TRBV4-1,TRBJ2-2,NA,TGCGCCAGCAGCCATGACTTCACCGGGGAGCTGTTTTTT,CASSHDFTGELFF
NA,TRBV14,TRBJ1-1,NA,TGTGCCAGCAGCCAAGATCTTGTCCAGTCGAACACTGAAGCTTTCTTT,CASSQDLVQSNTEAFF
NA,TRBV7-2,TRBJ2-2,TRBD1,TGTGCCAGCAGCTTAGCGCAGGAGACAGGGGTCACCGGGGAGCTGTTTTTT,CASSLAQETGVTGELFF
many,TRBV6-1,TRBJ1-1,NA,TGTGCCAGCAGCCCCGGTCCCGGGGCTGAAGCTTTCTTT,CASSPGPGAEAFF
NA,TRBV27,TRBJ2-1,NA,TGTGCCAGCAGTCCCGAGGCAGGTGACTACAATGAGCAGTTCTTC,CASSPEAGDYNEQFF
few,TRBV4-1,TRBJ2-7,NA,TGCGCCAGCAGCCGGGATTTGGACGAGCAGTACTTC,CASSRDLDEQYF
few,TRBV7-9,TRBJ2-7,NA,TGTGCCAGCAGCCCTAGTAGCCGGGAAGGCGGCTACGAGCAGTACTTC,CASSPSSREGGYEQYF
NA,TRBV10-3,TRBJ1-1,NA,TGTGCCATCATGAGCGGCACTGAAGCTTTCTTT,CAIMSGTEAFF
few,TRBV20-1,TRBJ1-4,NA,TGCAGTGCTAGAGCTAGTGGAACTAATGAAAAACTGTTTTTT,CSARASGTNEKLFF
few,TRBV19,TRBJ1-1,NA,TGTGCCAGTAGTATGGGGCCCTCAGGGGCGAACACTGAAGCTTTCTTT,CASSMGPSGANTEAFF
NA,TRBV7-2,TRBJ1-5,NA,TGTGCCAGAAGCTTATTCCCAGCATATAGCAATCAGCCCCAGCATTTT,CARSLFPAYSNQPQHF
many,TRBV7-9,TRBJ1-2,TRBD1,TGTGCCAGCAGCACGGGACAGACGAACTATGGCTACACCTTC,CASSTGQTNYGYTF